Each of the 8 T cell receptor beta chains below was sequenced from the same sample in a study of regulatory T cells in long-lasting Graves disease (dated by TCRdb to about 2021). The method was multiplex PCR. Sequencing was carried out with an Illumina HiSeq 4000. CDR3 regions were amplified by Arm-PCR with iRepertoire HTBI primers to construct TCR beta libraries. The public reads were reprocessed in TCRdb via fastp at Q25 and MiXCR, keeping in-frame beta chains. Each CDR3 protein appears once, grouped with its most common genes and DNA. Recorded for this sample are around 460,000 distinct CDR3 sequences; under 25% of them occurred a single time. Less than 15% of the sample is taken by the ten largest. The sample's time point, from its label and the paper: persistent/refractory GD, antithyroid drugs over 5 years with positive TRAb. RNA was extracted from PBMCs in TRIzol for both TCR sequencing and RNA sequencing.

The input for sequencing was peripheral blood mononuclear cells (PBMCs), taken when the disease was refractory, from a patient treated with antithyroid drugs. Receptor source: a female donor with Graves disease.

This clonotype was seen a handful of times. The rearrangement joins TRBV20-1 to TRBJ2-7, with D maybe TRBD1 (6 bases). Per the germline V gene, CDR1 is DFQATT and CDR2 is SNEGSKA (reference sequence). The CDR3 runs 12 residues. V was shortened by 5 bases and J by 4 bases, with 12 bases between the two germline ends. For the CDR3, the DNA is TGCAGTGCTCCCGGGACATCATACGAGCAGTACTTC. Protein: CSAPGTSYEQYF.

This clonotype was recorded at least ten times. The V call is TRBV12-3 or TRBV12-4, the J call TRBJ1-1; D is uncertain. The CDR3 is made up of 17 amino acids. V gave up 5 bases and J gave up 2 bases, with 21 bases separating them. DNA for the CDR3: TGTGCCAGCAGTGACCCCAATTCCGGGGTACCCAACACTGAAGCTTTCTTT. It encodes CASSDPNSGVPNTEAFF.

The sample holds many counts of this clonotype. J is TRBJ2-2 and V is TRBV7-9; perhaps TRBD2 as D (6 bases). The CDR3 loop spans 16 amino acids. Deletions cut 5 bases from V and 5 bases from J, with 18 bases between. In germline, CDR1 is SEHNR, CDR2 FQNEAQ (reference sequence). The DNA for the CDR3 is TGTGCCAGCAGCACCGGGAGAGGAGAGGTAACCGGGGAGCTGTTTTTT. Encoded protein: CASSTGRGEVTGELFF.

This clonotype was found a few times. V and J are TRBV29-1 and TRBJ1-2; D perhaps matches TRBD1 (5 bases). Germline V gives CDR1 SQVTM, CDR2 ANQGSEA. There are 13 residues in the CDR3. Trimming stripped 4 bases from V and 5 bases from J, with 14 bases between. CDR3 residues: CSVVEGRTYGYTF. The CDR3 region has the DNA TGCAGCGTTGTCGAGGGACGGACTTATGGCTACACCTTC.

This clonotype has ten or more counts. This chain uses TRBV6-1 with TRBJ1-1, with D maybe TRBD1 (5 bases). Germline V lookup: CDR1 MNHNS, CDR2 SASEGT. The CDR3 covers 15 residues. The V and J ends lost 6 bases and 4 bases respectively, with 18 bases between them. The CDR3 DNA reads TGTGCCAGCAGCCCCGCAGACCGGGACGCCACTGAAGCTTTCTTT. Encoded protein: CASSPADRDATEAFF.

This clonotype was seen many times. The CDR3 protein is CASSFQGGTHGNEQFF. CDR3 nucleotide sequence: TGTGCCAGCAGTTTCCAGGGGGGCACCCACGGGAATGAGCAGTTCTTC. The genes are TRBV12-3 or TRBV12-4 and TRBJ2-1, with D maybe TRBD1 (7 bases). V gave up 3 bases and J gave up 7 bases, with 19 bases separating them. The CDR3 runs to 16 residues.

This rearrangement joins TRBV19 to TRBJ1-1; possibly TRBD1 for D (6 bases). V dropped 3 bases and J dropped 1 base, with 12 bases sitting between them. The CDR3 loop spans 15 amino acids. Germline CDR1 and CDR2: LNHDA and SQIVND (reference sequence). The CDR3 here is CASSISQGTNTEAFF. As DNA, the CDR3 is TGTGCCAGTAGTATTAGTCAGGGGACGAACACTGAAGCTTTCTTT.

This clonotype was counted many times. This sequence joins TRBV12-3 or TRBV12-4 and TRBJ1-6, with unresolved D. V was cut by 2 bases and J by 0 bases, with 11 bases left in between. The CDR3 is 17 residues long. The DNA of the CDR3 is TGTGCCAGCAGTTTAAGTCTTCCGAGCTCCTATAATTCACCCCTCCACTTT. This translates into CASSLSLPSSYNSPLHF.